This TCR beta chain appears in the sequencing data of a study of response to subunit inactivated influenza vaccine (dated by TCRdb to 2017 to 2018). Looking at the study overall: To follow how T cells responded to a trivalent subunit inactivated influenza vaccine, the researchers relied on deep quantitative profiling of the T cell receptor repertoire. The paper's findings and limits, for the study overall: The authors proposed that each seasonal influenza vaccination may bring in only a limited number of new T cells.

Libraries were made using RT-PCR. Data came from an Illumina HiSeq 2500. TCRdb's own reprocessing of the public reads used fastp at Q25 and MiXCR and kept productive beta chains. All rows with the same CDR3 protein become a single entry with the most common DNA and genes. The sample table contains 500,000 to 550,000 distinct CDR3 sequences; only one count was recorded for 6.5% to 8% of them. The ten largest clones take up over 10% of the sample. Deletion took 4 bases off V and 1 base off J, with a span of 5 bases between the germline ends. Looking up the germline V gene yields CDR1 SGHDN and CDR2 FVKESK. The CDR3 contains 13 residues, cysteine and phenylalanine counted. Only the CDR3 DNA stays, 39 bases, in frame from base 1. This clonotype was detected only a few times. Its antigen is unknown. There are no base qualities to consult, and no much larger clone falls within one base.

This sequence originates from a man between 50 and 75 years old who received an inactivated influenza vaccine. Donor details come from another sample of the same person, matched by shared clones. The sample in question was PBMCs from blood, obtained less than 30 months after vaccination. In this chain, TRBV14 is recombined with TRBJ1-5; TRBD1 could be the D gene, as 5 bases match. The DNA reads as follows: TGTGCCAGCAGCCGACAGAGCAATCAGCCCCAGCATTTT. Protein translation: CASSRQSNQPQHF.